This passage covers 5 T cell receptor beta chains from one sample sequenced in a study of T cells in Graves' hyperthyroidism and ophthalmopathy. Amplified TCR beta CDR3 regions came from RNA transcripts. First-round RT-PCR with HTBI primers amplified the TCR CDR3 region. One entry per CDR3 protein, called by TCRdb with MiXCR from the multiplex PCR reads. The sample comprises under 350,000 distinct CDR3 sequences, 10% to 15% of which are singletons, and more than 7.5% rests with the top ten. Specimen: blood. These receptor sequences come from a woman aged 25-40 years with Graves' hyperthyroidism that later progressed to Graves' ophthalmopathy.

This clonotype was observed at least ten times. CDR3 coding DNA: TGTGCCAGCAGTCCCCGCGAAGGGTTTTCTGGGGCCAACGTCCTGACTTTC. Protein product: CASSPREGFSGANVLTF. This rearrangement joins TRBV28 to TRBJ2-6; D gene uncertain. The V end was cut by 5 bases, the J end by 1 base, with 15 bases between. The CDR3 has 17 residues. The germline V gene has CDR1 MDHEN and CDR2 SYDVKM.

The V gene is TRBV5-1, the J gene TRBJ2-7; 9 bases map to TRBD1. This CDR3 is 15 amino acids long. Germline trimming cut 4 bases from V and 5 bases from J; bases unmatched to any gene: 10. The germline V gene encodes CDR1 SGHRS and CDR2 YFSETQ. This chain's CDR3 is CASSTLQGASNEQYF. The CDR3, as DNA: TGCGCCAGCAGCACCTTACAGGGGGCGTCAAACGAGCAGTACTTC.

This clonotype came up many times. The chain carries TRBV28 and TRBJ2-7, with 7 nucleotides matching TRBD1. Germline values: CDR1 MDHEN, CDR2 SYDVKM. V trimming: 3 bases; J trimming: 0 bases; junction bases outside the gene matches: 5. The CDR3 length is 15 residues. CDR3 bases: TGTGCCAGCAGTTTCGGGGACAGACCCTCCTACGAGCAGTACTTC. Protein sequence: CASSFGDRPSYEQYF.

This clonotype was detected many times. This chain connects TRBV20-1 to TRBJ2-5; 9 bases match TRBD1. V was clipped by 6 bases and J by 3 bases; unmatched bases: 5. The CDR3 contains 13 residues. The germline CDR1 and CDR2 sequences are DFQATT and SNEGSKA (reference sequence). CDR3 DNA: TGCAGTGCCGCGACAGGGGGGAAAGAGACCCAGTACTTC. Translated, it gives CSAATGGKETQYF.

This clonotype was picked up many times. The gene calls are TRBV2 and TRBJ2-6; D possibly uses TRBD1 or TRBD2 (6 bases each). Looked up from germline, CDR1 is SNHLY and CDR2 is FYNNEI. This CDR3 contains 16 residues. V was shortened by 8 bases and J by 3 bases, with 17 bases between the two germline ends. The CDR3 DNA follows: TGTGCCAGCCTACCCCCGGGGGCGTATGGGGCCAACGTCCTGACTTTC. This codes for CASLPPGAYGANVLTF.